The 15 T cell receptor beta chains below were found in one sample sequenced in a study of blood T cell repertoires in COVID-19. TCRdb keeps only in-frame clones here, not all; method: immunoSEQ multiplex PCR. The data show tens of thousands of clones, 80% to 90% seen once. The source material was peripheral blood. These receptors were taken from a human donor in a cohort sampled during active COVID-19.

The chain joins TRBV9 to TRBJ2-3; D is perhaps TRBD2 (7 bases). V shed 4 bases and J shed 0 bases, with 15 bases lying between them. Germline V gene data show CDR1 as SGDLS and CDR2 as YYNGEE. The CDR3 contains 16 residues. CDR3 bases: TGTGCCAGCAGCCCACACGGGGGGCAGAGCACAGATACGCAGTATTTT. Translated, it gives CASSPHGGQSTDTQYF.

The CDR3 loop is CASSLTTGESYEQYF. DNA of the CDR3: TGTGCCAGTAGTTTAACGACAGGGGAGTCCTACGAGCAGTACTTC. The chain joins TRBV19 to TRBJ2-7; 8 bases line up with TRBD1. The V gene's germline CDR1 is LNHDA and CDR2 SQIVND (reference sequence). V lost 5 bases, J lost 1 base, and 7 bases stayed unmatched. CDR3 length: 15 residues.

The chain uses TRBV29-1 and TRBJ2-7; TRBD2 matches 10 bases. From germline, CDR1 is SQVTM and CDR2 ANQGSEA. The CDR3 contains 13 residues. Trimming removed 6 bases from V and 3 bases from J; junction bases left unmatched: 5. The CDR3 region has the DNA TGCAGCGTCCTTAGCGGGAGGAACTACGAGCAGTACTTC. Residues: CSVLSGRNYEQYF.

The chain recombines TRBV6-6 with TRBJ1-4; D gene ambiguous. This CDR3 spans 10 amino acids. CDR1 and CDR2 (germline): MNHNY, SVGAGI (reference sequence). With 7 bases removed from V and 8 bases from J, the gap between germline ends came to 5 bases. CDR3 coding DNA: TGTGCCAGCATGAGGGAAAAACTGTTTTTT. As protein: CASMREKLFF.

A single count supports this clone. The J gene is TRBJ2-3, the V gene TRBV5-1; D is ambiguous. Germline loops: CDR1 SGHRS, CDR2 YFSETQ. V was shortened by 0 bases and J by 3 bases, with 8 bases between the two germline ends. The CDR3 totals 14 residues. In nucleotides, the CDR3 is TGCGCCAGCAGCTTGGCCCAGAGGACAGATACGCAGTATTTT. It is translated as CASSLAQRTDTQYF.

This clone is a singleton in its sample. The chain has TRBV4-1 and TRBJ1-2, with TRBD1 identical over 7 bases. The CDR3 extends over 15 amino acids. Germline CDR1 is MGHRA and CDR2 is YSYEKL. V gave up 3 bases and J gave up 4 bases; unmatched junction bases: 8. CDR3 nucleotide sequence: TGCGCCAGCAGCCAGGACCCAGGGGGGTTCTATGGCTACACCTTC. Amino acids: CASSQDPGGFYGYTF.

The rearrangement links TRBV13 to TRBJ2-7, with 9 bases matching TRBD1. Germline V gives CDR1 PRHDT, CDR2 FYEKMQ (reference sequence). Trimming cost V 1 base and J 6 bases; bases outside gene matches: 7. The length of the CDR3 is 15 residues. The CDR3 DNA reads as TGTGCCAGCAGCTTAGCCGGGACAGGGTTGGTCGAGCAGTACTTC. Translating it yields CASSLAGTGLVEQYF.

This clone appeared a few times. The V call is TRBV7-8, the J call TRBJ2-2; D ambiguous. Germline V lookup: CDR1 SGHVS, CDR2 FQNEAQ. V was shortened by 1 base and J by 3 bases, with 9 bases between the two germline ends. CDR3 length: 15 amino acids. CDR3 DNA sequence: TGTGCCAGCAGCTTAGGGGCCAGACACACCGGGGAGCTGTTTTTT. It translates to CASSLGARHTGELFF.

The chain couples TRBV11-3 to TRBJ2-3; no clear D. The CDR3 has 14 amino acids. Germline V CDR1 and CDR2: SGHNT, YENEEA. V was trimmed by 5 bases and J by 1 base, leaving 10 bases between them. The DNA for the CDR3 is TGTGCCAGCAGCAACCCTGGGCGCACAGATACGCAGTATTTT. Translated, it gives CASSNPGRTDTQYF.

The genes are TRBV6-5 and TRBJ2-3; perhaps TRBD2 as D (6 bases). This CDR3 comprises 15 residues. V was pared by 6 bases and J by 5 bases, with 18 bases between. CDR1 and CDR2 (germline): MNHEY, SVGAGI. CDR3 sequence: CASRPSSRAGDTQYF. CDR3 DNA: TGTGCCAGCAGGCCCTCGTCCCGAGCGGGAGATACGCAGTATTTT.

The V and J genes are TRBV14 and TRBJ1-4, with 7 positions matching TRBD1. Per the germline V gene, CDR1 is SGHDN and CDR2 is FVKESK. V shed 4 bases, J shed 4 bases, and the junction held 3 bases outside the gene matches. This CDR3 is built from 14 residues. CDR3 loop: CASSRDSNNEKLFF. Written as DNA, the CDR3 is TGTGCCAGCAGCCGGGACAGTAATAATGAAAAACTGTTTTTT.

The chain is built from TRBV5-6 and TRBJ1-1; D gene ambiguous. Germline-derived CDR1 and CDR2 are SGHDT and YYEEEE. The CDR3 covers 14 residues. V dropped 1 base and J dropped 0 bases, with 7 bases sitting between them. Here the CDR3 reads CASSLFGLNTEAFF. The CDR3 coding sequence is TGTGCCAGCAGCTTGTTTGGCCTGAACACTGAAGCTTTCTTT.

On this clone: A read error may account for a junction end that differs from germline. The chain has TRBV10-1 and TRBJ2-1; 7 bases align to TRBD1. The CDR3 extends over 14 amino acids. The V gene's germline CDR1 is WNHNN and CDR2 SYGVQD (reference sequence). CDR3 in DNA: TGCGCCAGCAGTGAGGATGACAGGGTATCGGGGCAGCTCTTC. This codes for CASSEDDRVSGQLF.

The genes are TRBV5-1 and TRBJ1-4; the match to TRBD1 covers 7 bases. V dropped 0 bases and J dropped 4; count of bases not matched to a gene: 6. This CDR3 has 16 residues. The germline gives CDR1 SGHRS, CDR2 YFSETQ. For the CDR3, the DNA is TGCGCCAGCAGCTTGGGAAGGGGGCTTATTAATGAAAAACTGTTTTTT. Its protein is CASSLGRGLINEKLFF. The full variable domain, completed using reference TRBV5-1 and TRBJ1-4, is KAGVTQTPRYLIKTRGQQVTLSCSPISGHRSVSWYQQTPGQGLQFLFEYFSETQRNKGNFPGRFSGRQFSNSRSEMNVSTLELGDSALYLCASSLGRGLINEKLFFGSGTQLSVL.

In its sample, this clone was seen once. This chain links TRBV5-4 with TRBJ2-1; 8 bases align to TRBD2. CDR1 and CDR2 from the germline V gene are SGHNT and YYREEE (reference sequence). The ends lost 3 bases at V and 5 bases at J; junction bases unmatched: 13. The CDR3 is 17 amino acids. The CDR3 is CASSWEAGASGNNEQFF. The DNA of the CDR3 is TGTGCCAGCAGCTGGGAAGCGGGAGCTTCTGGTAACAATGAGCAGTTCTTC.